The present entry profiles one T cell receptor (beta chain) with its context. The data are from a study of blood T cell repertoires in COVID-19. Study-level background: The study drew acute and convalescent COVID-19 samples from the United States, Italy and Spain.

Original processing notes: Reference gene primers were amplified, and this amplification served to estimate nucleated cell counts. Libraries were prepared by immunoSEQ multiplex PCR; TCRdb keeps only in-frame clonotypes and omits some of them. The V and J calls and the clone size are those of that table, but D and trimming were determined from the DNA. This sample has 200,000 to 300,000 clones, with about nine tenths found just once. J lost 3 bases, V lost 1 base, and 2 bases had no gene match. Germline lookup yields CDR1 LGHDT and CDR2 YNNKEL (reference sequence). There are 15 residues in the CDR3. The gene calls are TRBV3-1 (or the pseudogene TRBV3-2) and TRBJ2-1, with 8 positions matching TRBD2. The source is a man between 50 and 59 years old who had been exposed to COVID-19. Sequenced: PBMCs or T cells enriched from blood (not recorded which). CDR3 nucleotides: TGTGCCAGCAGCCAAGGGACTAGCTTCTACAATGAGCAGTTCTTC. Its translation is CASSQGTSFYNEQFF.